Listed below are T cell receptor beta chains from one sample, sequenced in a study of T-cell memory formation after mild COVID-19. TCRdb redid the calling of the 5' RACE reads with MiXCR, one entry per CDR3 protein. Here the sample spans some 300,000 distinct CDR3 sequences, roughly 20% being singletons. The sequencing input was PBMCs or a T cell subset sorted from them (not recorded which). Source of these receptors: a man aged 18 to 29 who had mild COVID-19 (a few samples of this study predate the infection). Cell type and time point are not known. The CDR3 runs from the conserved cysteine through the conserved F or W. Each record gives: J gene, V gene, clone size, D gene, CDR3 protein, CDR3 DNA. D genes are given only for firm matches. The size of a clone is reported for some rows only, either as once, few or many, or as a class for expanded clones.

TRBJ2-1 TRBV7-9 many TRBD2 CASSSRAGGPVF TGTGCCAGCAGCTCGCGAGCGGGGGGGCCGGTCTTC
TRBJ1-2 TRBV12-3/TRBV12-4 . . CASSLRQWNGYTF TGTGCCAGCAGTTTACGACAGTGGAATGGCTACACCTTC
TRBJ2-3 TRBV5-1 few TRBD2 CASSFSGDSTDTQYF TGCGCCAGCAGCTTCAGCGGGGACAGCACAGATACGCAGTATTTT
TRBJ1-5 TRBV6-6 . . CASSYSGDGYGPQHF TGTGCCAGCAGTTACTCGGGGGACGGTTATGGGCCCCAGCATTTT
TRBJ2-1 TRBV12-3/TRBV12-4 few . CASSPAGLINEQFF TGTGCCAGCAGCCCCGCAGGGCTGATCAATGAGCAGTTCTTC
TRBJ1-1 TRBV7-2 few . CASSSRPDGEAFF TGTGCCAGCAGCTCCCGGCCTGACGGTGAAGCTTTCTTT
TRBJ1-2 TRBV18 many . CASSPPGLKGNDYGYTF TGTGCCAGCTCACCTCCCGGGTTGAAGGGCAACGATTATGGCTACACCTTC
TRBJ1-5 TRBV3-1 . . CASSQDDGQGQPQHF TGTGCCAGCAGCCAAGATGATGGGCAGGGGCAGCCCCAGCATTTT
TRBJ1-1 TRBV5-5 few TRBD1 CASRRKTGGEMNTEAFF TGTGCCAGCAGGCGAAAGACAGGGGGTGAAATGAACACTGAAGCTTTCTTT
TRBJ2-2 TRBV5-1 . . CASSPGRGTSGELFF TGCGCCAGCAGCCCAGGGCGGGGAACCAGCGGGGAGCTGTTTTTT
TRBJ2-5 TRBV11-2 many . CASSRSDSGETQYF TGTGCCAGCAGCCGATCAGACTCGGGAGAGACCCAGTACTTC
TRBJ2-5 TRBV7-6 few . CASSFLPGGADGTQYF TGTGCCAGCAGCTTCCTCCCCGGCGGAGCCGATGGGACCCAGTACTTC
TRBJ2-2 TRBV18 few . CASSPLPGAGELFF TGTGCCAGCTCACCACTTCCGGGGGCCGGGGAGCTGTTTTTT
TRBJ2-5 TRBV20-1 . TRBD2 CSARLNPGTSGGARETQYF TGCAGTGCTAGATTGAACCCCGGGACTAGCGGGGGGGCCCGGGAGACCCAGTACTTC
TRBJ2-3 TRBV7-2 many . CASSPPVTDTQYF TGTGCCAGCAGCCCCCCGGTCACAGATACGCAGTATTTT
TRBJ2-2 TRBV10-3 . . CAISEWRTGELFF TGTGCCATCAGTGAATGGAGGACCGGGGAGCTGTTTTTT
TRBJ2-5 TRBV9 few . CASSVASVETQYF TGTGCCAGCAGCGTAGCTAGTGTAGAGACCCAGTACTTC
TRBJ2-3 TRBV12-3/TRBV12-4 few . CASSLTARGTDTQYF TGTGCCAGCAGTTTAACTGCTCGGGGGACAGATACGCAGTATTTT
TRBJ2-1 TRBV18 . TRBD2 CASSPPLAGGAYNEQFF TGTGCCAGCTCACCACCCCTAGCGGGGGGGGCCTACAATGAGCAGTTCTTC
TRBJ2-3 TRBV7-2 many . CASSLTEVADTQYF TGTGCCAGCAGCTTAACGGAGGTCGCAGATACGCAGTATTTT
TRBJ1-1 TRBV6-5 few . CASSQTTANTEAFF TGTGCCAGCAGTCAAACGACAGCGAACACTGAAGCTTTCTTT
TRBJ1-5 TRBV15 . TRBD1 CATSSRQGAGQPQHF TGTGCCACCAGCAGCCGGCAGGGGGCCGGGCAGCCCCAGCATTTT
TRBJ2-3 TRBV2 . TRBD1 CASSRDRSTDTQYF TGTGCCAGCAGTAGGGACAGATCCACAGATACGCAGTATTTT
TRBJ1-3 TRBV19 . . CASSIGRSAGNTIYF TGTGCCAGTAGTATCGGACGTTCGGCTGGAAACACCATATATTTT
TRBJ2-1 TRBV30 . TRBD2 CAWTRGRLAGAEQFF TGTGCCTGGACCCGCGGACGACTAGCGGGGGCTGAGCAGTTCTTC
TRBJ2-2 TRBV5-1 . . CASSLDEVAGELIF TGCGCCAGCAGCTTGGACGAGGTGGCCGGGGAGCTGATTTTT
TRBJ2-1 TRBV6-2/TRBV6-3 . TRBD2 CASSLAGVYNEQFF TGTGCCAGTTCGCTAGCGGGGGTCTACAATGAGCAGTTCTTC
TRBJ1-5 TRBV6-5 . . CASSSGPYQPQHF TGTGCCAGCAGTAGTGGGCCTTATCAGCCCCAGCATTTT
TRBJ2-7 TRBV20-1 few TRBD2 CSGRQGTSGRTGEQYF TGCAGTGGTCGACAGGGGACTAGCGGGCGGACCGGGGAGCAGTACTTC
TRBJ2-1 TRBV6-5 . TRBD1 CASSYSGTGGYNEQFF TGTGCCAGCAGTTACTCCGGGACAGGGGGTTACAATGAGCAGTTCTTC
TRBJ2-3 TRBV19 . . CASSPIVGDTQYF TGTGCCAGTAGCCCGATAGTGGGGGATACGCAGTATTTT
TRBJ1-2 TRBV7-2 . . CASSLAVPDGYGYTF TGTGCCAGCAGCTTAGCTGTCCCCGACGGATATGGCTACACCTTC
TRBJ2-5 TRBV6-2/TRBV6-3 . . CASSYGRRETQYF TGTGCCAGCAGTTACGGACGTCGCGAGACCCAGTACTTC
TRBJ2-3 TRBV6-2/TRBV6-3 . . CASSYSRNQNTQYF TGTGCCAGCAGTTACTCGCGCAACCAGAATACGCAGTATTTT
TRBJ2-7 TRBV5-4 . . CASSLEDSAYEQYF TGTGCCAGCAGCTTGGAGGACAGTGCCTACGAGCAGTACTTC
TRBJ2-3 TRBV4-1 few . CASSHLRDTQYF TGCGCCAGCAGCCATTTGCGGGATACGCAGTATTTT
TRBJ2-3 TRBV7-2 . TRBD2 CASSFPGTSTSSTDTQYF TGTGCCAGCAGCTTCCCCGGGACTAGCACCTCTAGCACAGATACGCAGTATTTT
TRBJ2-7 TRBV10-3 few TRBD1 CAISVTRTGRSYEQYF TGTGCCATCAGTGTTACTCGGACAGGGCGCTCCTACGAGCAGTACTTC
TRBJ2-6 TRBV3-1 few . CASSQGEWGDPGANVLTF TGTGCCAGCAGCCAAGGGGAGTGGGGGGACCCTGGGGCCAACGTCCTGACTTTC
TRBJ1-2 TRBV18 few . CASSPPGPIYGYTF TGTGCCAGCTCACCACCGGGGCCGATCTATGGCTACACCTTC
TRBJ1-2 TRBV9 . . CASSPFNGDGLGYTF TGTGCCAGCAGCCCCTTCAATGGGGACGGTTTAGGCTACACCTTC
TRBJ1-5 TRBV2 . TRBD1 CASSRGPGTVNQPQHF TGTGCCAGCAGTAGGGGTCCCGGGACAGTCAATCAGCCCCAGCATTTT